This entry lists 13 T cell receptor beta chains sequenced from one sample in a study of EBV T-cell therapy then PD-1 blockade in nasopharyngeal carcinoma (dated by TCRdb to the early 2020s). Which antigens these TCRs recognize remains unknown. The treatment or condition label for this specimen denotes: AdE1-LMPpoly-expanded autologous EBV-specific T-cell therapy followed by anti-PD-1 nivolumab. Receptors were amplified or captured by the immunoSEQ multiplex PCR assay. TCRdb mirrors the immuneACCESS table, restricted to in-frame sequences. Some clones are absent from its copies; in checked studies, under half trace to an unresolved V gene, and the reason for the others is unknown. The sample profile shows fewer than 25,000 clones; over 75% of them were found once. Over 25% of the sample is held by the ten biggest clonotypes. The specimen comprised CD8+ T cells from blood, sampled at approximately day 64 from a patient whose treatment included autologous EBV-specific T cells and nivolumab. The receptors were gathered from a man aged 40-55 years with nasopharyngeal carcinoma.

This chain connects TRBV19 to TRBJ2-5; D may match TRBD1 or TRBD2 (5 bases each). V lost 0 bases and J 5 bases, leaving 22 bases between the germline ends. Germline values: CDR1 LNHDA, CDR2 SQIVND (reference sequence). This CDR3 contains 18 residues. CDR3 nucleotides: TGTGCCAGTAGTATAGACCTTACCCGGGACCCGGACGTGGAGACCCAGTACTTC. Translation: CASSIDLTRDPDVETQYF.

This clone was seen a single time. The V gene is TRBV12-3 or TRBV12-4, the J gene TRBJ2-3; no clear D. The V gene lost 3 bases and the J gene lost 4 bases, with 8 bases spanning the gap. The CDR3 has 13 amino acids. This CDR3 is CASSLGVPDTQYF. The CDR3 nucleotides are TGTGCCAGCAGTTTGGGTGTGCCAGATACGCAGTATTTT.

The chain joins TRBV10-3 to TRBJ1-5, with D hard to call. Trimming removed 0 bases from V and 0 bases from J, with 12 bases in between. Germline V gene sequence: CDR1 ENHRY, CDR2 SYGVKD. The CDR3 loop spans 17 amino acids. CDR3 sequence (DNA): TGTGCCATCAGTGAGTCGAGGGTGGGGTATAGCAATCAGCCCCAGCATTTT. It is translated as CAISESRVGYSNQPQHF.

The rearrangement links TRBV12-3 or TRBV12-4 to TRBJ1-5; D is uncertain. The V end lost 4 bases, the J end lost 6 bases, and 10 bases lay between the germline ends. CDR3 length equals 13 residues. The DNA of the CDR3 is TGTGCCAGCAGTTACGGCAGCGGTCAGCCCCAGCATTTT. This sequence encodes CASSYGSGQPQHF.

V usage is TRBV5-1 and J usage is TRBJ1-1, with D hard to call. The CDR3 spans 13 residues. Germline-derived CDR1 and CDR2 are SGHRS and YFSETQ. V was cut by 4 bases and J by 1 base, with 8 bases left in between. In DNA, the CDR3 is TGCGCCAGCAGCCCCGTCGGGAACACTGAAGCTTTCTTT. Translated, it gives CASSPVGNTEAFF.

V usage is TRBV28 and J usage is TRBJ2-1, with 10 bases identical to TRBD2. V dropped 1 base and J dropped 3; count of bases not matched to a gene: 6. Looked up from germline, CDR1 is MDHEN and CDR2 is SYDVKM. CDR3 length: 17 amino acids. The CDR3 DNA is TGTGCCAGCAGTTTATCGAGCGGGGGGGCCTTCTACAATGAGCAGTTCTTC. Its translation: CASSLSSGGAFYNEQFF.

The chain uses TRBV9 and TRBJ2-2; maybe TRBD1 (6 bases). Trimming pared 2 bases from V and 6 bases from J, leaving 11 bases between. The CDR3 runs to 14 residues. Germline CDR1 is SGDLS and CDR2 is YYNGEE. The DNA for the CDR3 is TGTGCCAGCAGCGTGTCCGGGACATCCGGGGAGCTGTTTTTT. It translates to CASSVSGTSGELFF.

The gene calls are TRBV2 and TRBJ2-5, with 7 bases aligning to TRBD1. This CDR3 is built from 14 residues. V shed 7 bases, J shed 0 bases, and the junction held 5 bases outside the gene matches. CDR1 SNHLY and CDR2 FYNNEI come from the germline V gene. CDR3 in amino acids: CASIPTGYQETQYF. CDR3 nucleotide sequence: TGTGCCAGCATCCCGACAGGGTACCAAGAGACCCAGTACTTC.

V and J are TRBV7-3 and TRBJ1-2; D is possibly TRBD1 (6 bases). The length of the CDR3 is 16 residues. CDR1 SGHTA and CDR2 FQGTGA come from the germline V gene. V was trimmed by 2 bases and J by 0 bases, leaving 13 bases between them. CDR3 coding DNA: TGTGCCAGCAGCTTAGGGGGCCTATCCCCTAACTATGGCTACACCTTC. Residues: CASSLGGLSPNYGYTF.

The chain uses TRBV6-5 and TRBJ2-6; TRBD1 might be the D (5 bases). CDR3 size: 16 residues. V dropped 4 bases and J dropped 2 bases, with 12 bases sitting between them. The germline V gene encodes CDR1 MNHEY and CDR2 SVGAGI. The CDR3 nucleotides are TGTGCCAGCAGTTCAGCCTTCAGGGCTGGGGCCAACGTCCTGACTTTC. Residues: CASSSAFRAGANVLTF.

J is TRBJ2-5 and V is TRBV9; D gene unclear. Germline V lookup: CDR1 SGDLS, CDR2 YYNGEE. The V end lost 6 bases, the J end lost 5 bases, and 14 bases lay between the germline ends. The CDR3 consists of 13 residues. In DNA, the CDR3 is TGTGCCAGCAACTCTCCCCTCCAGGAGACCCAGTACTTC. It codes for CASNSPLQETQYF.

The chain has TRBV27 and TRBJ2-3, with 9 bases matching TRBD1. CDR3 length: 15 residues. CDR1 is MNHEY, CDR2 SMNVEV, per germline (reference sequence). V shed 5 bases and J 3 bases; nucleotides not matched to a gene: 6. The CDR3 nucleotides read TGTGCCAGCAGTAAGTTGGGACAGGGAACAGATACGCAGTATTTT. It is translated as CASSKLGQGTDTQYF.

The chain recombines TRBV6-1 with TRBJ1-5, with TRBD1 matching over 7 bases. The J segment lost 4 bases and the V segment lost 2 bases, leaving 5 bases of the junction unmatched. Germline values: CDR1 MNHNS, CDR2 SASEGT. The CDR3 sequence is 15 residues long. Written as DNA, the CDR3 is TGTGCCAGCAGTGAATGGGACAGCGGTAATCAGCCCCAGCATTTT. It yields the protein CASSEWDSGNQPQHF.